These 31 T cell receptor beta chains originate from one sample sequenced in a study of blood T cell repertoires in COVID-19. Clones were sequenced by immunoSEQ multiplex PCR, and TCRdb holds only the in-frame ones, with some missing. Here the sample spans around 120,000 clones, 70% to 85% being singletons. Sequencing was done on a sample of peripheral blood. The receptor source for this set is a man in his 70s with active or convalescent COVID-19.

This sequence joins TRBV7-9 and TRBJ2-1; no definite D call. Germline V gene lookup returns CDR1 SEHNR and CDR2 FQNEAQ (reference sequence). The CDR3 extends over 12 amino acids. The V gene lost 5 bases and the J gene lost 9 bases, with 11 bases spanning the gap. CDR3 loop: CASSRTSGEQFF. The CDR3 region has the DNA TGTGCCAGCAGCCGAACAAGTGGTGAGCAGTTCTTC.

Remarks on this clone: The same CDR3 also results from other DNA sequences found in this sample. The chain uses TRBV5-1 and TRBJ1-1; D perhaps matches TRBD1 (6 bases). This CDR3 is built from 14 residues. The V end lost 4 bases, the J end lost 1 base, and 11 bases lay between the germline ends. The V gene's germline CDR1 is SGHRS and CDR2 YFSETQ. The CDR3 DNA sequence: TGCGCCAGCAGCAGCAGGACAGCGAACACTGAAGCTTTCTTT. Translation gives CASSSRTANTEAFF.

The V call is TRBV6-5, the J call TRBJ1-1; 8 bases agree with TRBD1. Germline assignment: CDR1 MNHEY and CDR2 SVGAGI. The CDR3 covers 16 residues. Unmatched junction bases numbered 7, after V lost 4 bases and J lost 0 bases. CDR3 bases: TGTGCCAGCAGTTCCTTACAGGGGGAACTGAACACTGAAGCTTTCTTT. The encoded protein is CASSSLQGELNTEAFF.

The rearrangement joins TRBV2 to TRBJ2-3, with 8 bases matching TRBD2. CDR1 SNHLY and CDR2 FYNNEI come from the germline V gene. The J segment lost 2 bases and the V segment lost 4 bases, leaving 11 bases of the junction unmatched. CDR3 length: 17 residues. CDR3 region: CASSGTLAGGVTDTQYF. DNA of the CDR3: TGTGCCAGCAGTGGTACTCTAGCGGGCGGTGTCACAGATACGCAGTATTTT.

V gene TRBV5-1 combines with J gene TRBJ2-1, with D perhaps TRBD1 (6 bases). This CDR3 spans 13 amino acids. Germline CDR1 and CDR2: SGHRS and YFSETQ. V was trimmed by 2 bases and J by 5 bases, leaving 8 bases between them. This CDR3 is CASSLQGHNEQFF. CDR3 bases: TGCGCCAGCAGCTTACAGGGCCACAATGAGCAGTTCTTC.

The chain employs TRBV21-1 and TRBJ2-1; the table names TRBD2, a call not compared with the DNA. TRBV21-1 is flagged as a pseudogene. CDR3 length equals 18 residues. The CDR3 DNA is TGTGCCAGCAGCAAAGGGGGACTTATGGGGTGGGATAACAATGAGCAGTTCTTC. The encoded protein is CASSKGGLMGWDNNEQFF.

This chain connects TRBV7-9 to TRBJ2-7, with D perhaps TRBD2 (5 bases). The germline CDR1 and CDR2 sequences are SEHNR and FQNEAQ (reference sequence). The V and J ends lost 3 bases and 0 bases respectively, with 12 bases between them. The CDR3 length is 15 residues. The chain's CDR3 is CASSLREWASYEQYF. The DNA for the CDR3 is TGTGCCAGCAGCTTGAGGGAGTGGGCCTCCTACGAGCAGTACTTC.

This clone was detected only once. The CDR3 loop is CASRATGKNQPQHF. CDR3 nucleotides: TGTGCCAGTAGGGCGACAGGGAAGAATCAGCCCCAGCATTTT. The rearrangement joins TRBV19 to TRBJ1-5; TRBD1 matches 7 bases. CDR1 and CDR2 (germline): LNHDA, SQIVND (reference sequence). This CDR3 is 14 amino acids long. The trim removed 6 bases at V and 4 bases at J, leaving 6 bases unmatched.

This chain links TRBV30 with TRBJ1-1, with 9 bases fitting TRBD1. The germline CDR1 and CDR2 sequences are GTSNPN and SVGIG (reference sequence). This CDR3 contains 16 residues. Trimming removed 4 bases from V and 1 base from J; junction bases left unmatched: 10. The CDR3 DNA sequence: TGTGCCTGGAAGGGGACAGGGAGGATTCGGAACACTGAAGCTTTCTTT. It is translated as CAWKGTGRIRNTEAFF.

The rearrangement links TRBV6-1 to TRBJ2-3; 9 bases are shared with TRBD1. V trimming: 2 bases; J trimming: 4 bases; junction bases outside the gene matches: 4. There are 15 residues in the CDR3. Germline V gives CDR1 MNHNS, CDR2 SASEGT. The CDR3 DNA sequence: TGTGCCAGCAGTGAAAGACAGGGGGGTTCAGATACGCAGTATTTT. Amino acid sequence: CASSERQGGSDTQYF.

The chain links TRBV28 to TRBJ2-5, with 8 bases fitting TRBD2. This CDR3 spans 15 amino acids. J gave up 4 bases and V 10 bases, and 14 bases lay outside the gene matches. Per germline, CDR1 MDHEN and CDR2 SYDVKM. CDR3 coding DNA: TGTGCCACCAAGGGACTAGATAAAAAAGGAGAGACCCAGTACTTC. It encodes CATKGLDKKGETQYF.

V is TRBV2 and J is TRBJ2-3, with 10 nucleotides matching TRBD2. Trimming took 3 bases from V and 2 from J; bases not matched to a gene: 5. CDR1 and CDR2 from the germline V gene are SNHLY and FYNNEI. CDR3 length: 16 residues. CDR3 sequence (DNA): TGTGCCAGCAGTGATCCTAGCGGGAGCTTCACAGATACGCAGTATTTT. Protein: CASSDPSGSFTDTQYF.

This chain joins TRBV6-1 and TRBJ2-5; D perhaps matches TRBD2 (6 bases). Deletions cut 2 bases from V and 5 bases from J, with 6 bases between. From germline, CDR1 is MNHNS and CDR2 SASEGT. The CDR3 has 12 residues. CDR3 DNA sequence: TGTGCCAGCAGTGAACGGGGGGAGACCCAGTACTTC. The encoded protein is CASSERGETQYF.

The V call is TRBV6-5, the J call TRBJ1-3; TRBD1 matches 10 bases. Trimming took 5 bases from V and 3 from J; bases not matched to a gene: 4. Per germline, CDR1 MNHEY and CDR2 SVGAGI. This CDR3 is built from 15 residues. CDR3 DNA: TGTGCCAGCAGTACGACAGGGGGCGGTGGAAACACCATATATTTT. Translating it yields CASSTTGGGGNTIYF.

In its sample, this clone was seen a few times. The chain carries TRBV27 and TRBJ2-1, with 11 bases matching TRBD1. This CDR3 contains 16 residues. V lost 0 bases and J lost 8; bases outside the gene matches: 6. Germline-derived CDR1 and CDR2 are MNHEY and SMNVEV (reference sequence). For the CDR3, the DNA is TGTGCCAGCAGTTTATCCCGGGGACAGGGGGATCATGAGCAGTTCTTC. This translates into CASSLSRGQGDHEQFF.

CDR3 protein: CASSLGGGSSGNTIYF. The CDR3 region has the DNA TGCGCCAGCAGCTTGGGAGGCGGGAGCTCTGGAAACACCATATATTTT. The rearrangement uses TRBV5-1 and TRBJ1-3; no clear D gene. Germline loops: CDR1 SGHRS, CDR2 YFSETQ. The CDR3 is 16 amino acids. The V gene lost 0 bases and the J gene lost 0 bases, with 10 bases spanning the gap.

Within the sample, this clone is hyperexpanded. V is TRBV6-4 and J is TRBJ1-2, with D maybe TRBD1 (6 bases). Germline V lookup: CDR1 MRHNA, CDR2 SNTAGT. This CDR3 comprises 14 residues. V was clipped by 4 bases and J by 5 bases, with 14 bases between them. Here the CDR3 reads CASSATGTGYGYTF. The CDR3 DNA reads TGTGCCAGCAGTGCTACAGGGACGGGTTATGGCTACACCTTC.

The chain combines TRBV7-9 with TRBJ2-5, with D possibly being TRBD1 (6 bases). Looked up from germline, CDR1 is SEHNR and CDR2 is FQNEAQ (reference sequence). V dropped 0 bases and J dropped 5 bases, with 13 bases sitting between them. This CDR3 has 15 residues. The DNA of the CDR3 is TGTGCCAGCAGCTTAGCCCTAACAGGGATGGAGACCCAGTACTTC. The encoded protein is CASSLALTGMETQYF.

The CDR3 coding sequence is TGCGCCAGCAGCCCGGAATCAGGGGAGCAGTACTTC. Translation: CASSPESGEQYF. The J gene is TRBJ2-7, the V gene TRBV5-1; D might be TRBD1 (5 bases). Germline V gene lookup returns CDR1 SGHRS and CDR2 YFSETQ. The CDR3 spans 12 residues. V lost 4 bases to trimming and J lost 7 bases, with 12 bases between them.

This chain joins TRBV28 and TRBJ1-2; tentatively, D is TRBD1 (5 bases). Germline assignment: CDR1 MDHEN and CDR2 SYDVKM. This CDR3 comprises 13 residues. Trimming pared 3 bases from V and 7 bases from J, leaving 12 bases between. CDR3 residues: CASSLGGLRGYTF. The CDR3 nucleotides read TGTGCCAGCAGTTTGGGGGGACTGCGTGGCTACACCTTC.

The chain is built from TRBV5-1 and TRBJ2-2; 8 nucleotides align to TRBD1. This CDR3 has 15 amino acids. Per the germline V gene, CDR1 is SGHRS and CDR2 is YFSETQ. V lost 3 bases to trimming and J lost 2 bases; unmatched junction nucleotides: 3. CDR3 in amino acids: CASSWDRSNTGELFF. CDR3 nucleotide sequence: TGCGCCAGCAGCTGGGACAGGTCCAACACCGGGGAGCTGTTTTTT.

The chain employs TRBV18 and TRBJ1-2; a weak D match, TRBD1 (5 bases). Germline assignment: CDR1 KGHSH and CDR2 LQKENI. The CDR3 totals 15 residues. V gave up 1 base and J gave up 2 bases, with 11 bases separating them. CDR3 protein: CASSPREGANYGYTF. CDR3 DNA sequence: TGTGCCAGCTCACCACGTGAAGGGGCCAACTATGGCTACACCTTC.

The chain is built from TRBV20-1 and TRBJ2-1; 8 nucleotides match TRBD2. V gave up 3 bases and J gave up 6 bases; unmatched junction bases: 7. The CDR3 runs to 14 residues. The germline gives CDR1 DFQATT, CDR2 SNEGSKA (reference sequence). CDR3 amino acids: CSASRGGPPNEQFF. The CDR3 nucleotides read TGCAGTGCTAGTCGCGGGGGGCCCCCCAATGAGCAGTTCTTC.

The chain has TRBV6-5 and TRBJ1-2; TRBD1 matches 7 bases. Germline assignment: CDR1 MNHEY and CDR2 SVGAGI. The CDR3 extends over 15 amino acids. After removal of 5 bases from V and 2 bases from J, the junction contained 8 bases not matched to a gene. CDR3 amino acids: CASSTTGRRNYGYTF. The CDR3 nucleotides read TGTGCCAGCAGTACGACAGGGAGGAGAAACTATGGCTACACCTTC.

The rearrangement uses TRBV10-1 and TRBJ2-1; weak D call: TRBD2 (6 bases). The CDR3 extends over 16 amino acids. The germline V gene encodes CDR1 WNHNN and CDR2 SYGVQD (reference sequence). Deletions cut 4 bases from V and 2 bases from J, with 15 bases between. The CDR3 spells CASSGSMGLTYNEQFF. CDR3 nucleotides: TGCGCCAGCAGTGGGTCAATGGGACTCACCTACAATGAGCAGTTCTTC.

This rearrangement joins TRBV19 to TRBJ1-2; TRBD1 agrees at 7 bases. The V and J ends lost 6 bases and 3 bases, in that order; junction bases with no gene match: 7. This CDR3 comprises 14 residues. Germline CDR1 reads LNHDA; CDR2 reads SQIVND (reference sequence). The CDR3 loop reads CASSRQGSHYGYTF. CDR3 bases: TGTGCCAGTAGCAGACAGGGTTCCCACTATGGCTACACCTTC. Drawing the rest from reference TRBV19 and TRBJ1-2, the complete variable domain is DGGITQSPKYLFRKEGQNVTLSCEQNLNHDAMYWYRQDPGQGLRLIYYSQIVNDFQKGDIAEGYSVSREKKESFPLTVTSAQKNPTAFYLCASSRQGSHYGYTFGSGTRLTVV.

This clone showed up just a few times. The chain joins TRBV4-2 to TRBJ1-2; the match to TRBD1 covers 8 bases. The V segment lost 0 bases and the J segment 6 bases; nucleotides outside the gene matches: 3. Germline CDR1 reads LGHNA; CDR2 reads YNFKEQ. This CDR3 spans 14 amino acids. CDR3 protein: CASSQDGGQDGYTF. In DNA, the CDR3 is TGTGCCAGCAGCCAAGATGGGGGACAGGATGGCTACACCTTC.

This rearrangement joins TRBV24-1 to TRBJ1-4, with 10 bases aligning to TRBD1. Germline CDR1 and CDR2: KGHDR and SFDVKD. The CDR3 contains 17 residues. Trimming removed 2 bases from V and 8 bases from J; junction bases left unmatched: 10. The DNA of the CDR3 is TGTGCCACCAGTGATTACCATGACAGGGGGCGGTGGGAAAAACTGTTTTTT. Protein sequence: CATSDYHDRGRWEKLFF.

The chain joins TRBV5-1 to TRBJ2-1; 7 nucleotides line up with TRBD2. Germline CDR1 and CDR2: SGHRS and YFSETQ. This CDR3 region has 12 residues. J lost 8 bases, V lost 1 base, and 0 bases had no gene match. The CDR3 nucleotides are TGCGCCAGCAGCTTGCGGGGGGATGAGCAGTTCTTC. Its translation is CASSLRGDEQFF.

The chain has TRBV11-2 and TRBJ2-2; 8 nucleotides agree with TRBD1. Germline assignment: CDR1 SGHAT and CDR2 FQNNGV. The CDR3 has 16 amino acids. The J segment lost 3 bases and the V segment lost 4 bases, leaving 7 bases of the junction unmatched. Here the CDR3 reads CASSSGQGGYTGELFF. DNA of the CDR3: TGTGCCAGCAGCTCCGGACAGGGAGGTTACACCGGGGAGCTGTTTTTT.

This chain connects TRBV5-6 to TRBJ2-1; 8 nucleotides align to TRBD1. CDR3 length: 17 amino acids. V was pared by 5 bases and J by 2 bases, with 12 bases of the junction left unmatched. CDR1 and CDR2 (germline): SGHDT, YYEEEE. The CDR3 DNA reads TGTGCCAGCAGACGGTCCCGGGACAGGTATACCTACAATGAGCAGTTCTTC. It codes for CASRRSRDRYTYNEQFF.